This passage covers 15 T cell receptor beta chains from one sample sequenced in a study of T-cell memory formation after mild COVID-19. TCRdb independently ran MiXCR on the 5' RACE reads; one entry per CDR3 protein. The profile shows about 440,000 distinct CDR3 sequences, around 20% of them singletons. The sample was PBMCs or a T cell subset sorted from them (not recorded which). These receptors were obtained from an adult woman who had mild COVID-19 (a few samples of this study predate the infection). Cell type and time point are not known.

CDR3 sequence: CASSLASQLNNSPLHF. The DNA of the CDR3 is TGTGCCAGCAGCTTAGCATCACAGTTAAATAATTCACCCCTCCACTTT. The rearrangement links TRBV7-8 to TRBJ1-6; D gene ambiguous. V dropped 0 bases and J dropped 5 bases, with 11 bases sitting between them. This CDR3 has 16 residues. CDR1 is SGHVS, CDR2 FQNEAQ, per germline.

This CDR3 is CSVVLAGGRTDTQYF. DNA of the CDR3: TGCAGCGTCGTCCTAGCGGGGGGCCGCACAGATACGCAGTATTTT. The chain couples TRBV29-1 to TRBJ2-3, with 11 bases fitting TRBD2. The V gene's germline CDR1 is SQVTM and CDR2 ANQGSEA. The ends lost 6 bases at V and 1 base at J; junction bases unmatched: 6. This CDR3 is 15 amino acids long.

This clonotype appeared a few times. The CDR3 region has the DNA TGCGCCAGCAGCCAAGAAGGGGACCCCCCATGGAACTACGAGCAGTACTTC. Its protein product is CASSQEGDPPWNYEQYF. This chain connects TRBV4-3 to TRBJ2-7; D assignment may be TRBD1 or TRBD2 (5 bases each). V shed 0 bases and J shed 3 bases, with 18 bases lying between them. Germline V lookup: CDR1 LGHNA, CDR2 YSLEER. The CDR3 covers 17 residues.

This clonotype was counted between two and nine times. The genes are TRBV7-2 and TRBJ1-4, with D perhaps matching TRBD1 (6 bases). V was shortened by 4 bases and J by 10 bases, with 16 bases between the two germline ends. CDR3 length: 14 amino acids. In germline, CDR1 is SGHTA, CDR2 FQGNSA. CDR3 DNA: TGTGCCAGCAGCTCCCTACAGGGTTGGGGAAAACTGTTTTTT. Protein: CASSSLQGWGKLFF.

Here the CDR3 reads CASSSPKLAGGQETQYF. The CDR3 coding sequence is TGTGCCAGCAGCTCCCCAAAATTAGCGGGGGGCCAAGAGACCCAGTACTTC. The rearrangement links TRBV7-6 to TRBJ2-5; 10 bases fit TRBD2. With V trimmed by 4 bases and J by 1 base, 9 bases remained unmatched. Germline loops: CDR1 SGHVS, CDR2 FNYEAQ. CDR3 length: 17 residues.

This CDR3 reads CASSLSGSGTGELFF. CDR3 sequence (DNA): TGTGCCAGCAGCCTCAGCGGGAGTGGCACCGGGGAGCTGTTTTTT. The chain is built from TRBV12-3 or TRBV12-4 and TRBJ2-2, with 8 bases fitting TRBD2. Trimming at V came to 6 bases and at J to 4 bases, leaving 7 bases not matched to a gene. The CDR3 consists of 15 residues.

This sequence joins TRBV2 and TRBJ1-5, with D perhaps matching TRBD1 (6 bases). The CDR3 totals 14 residues. V lost 7 bases, J lost 0 bases, and 10 bases lay in between. Germline CDR1 is SNHLY and CDR2 is FYNNEI. Written as DNA, the CDR3 is TGTGCCAGCAACCAGGGGAATAGCAATCAGCCCCAGCATTTT. Its translation: CASNQGNSNQPQHF.

The chain employs TRBV4-3 and TRBJ2-2; D remains unclear. Germline V gene lookup returns CDR1 LGHNA and CDR2 YSLEER. The V end was cut by 4 bases, the J end by 6 bases, with 15 bases between. The CDR3 totals 15 residues. Here the CDR3 DNA reads TGCGCCAGCAGCCGTGGTGGGATTCTATCCGGGGAGCTGTTTTTT. It codes for CASSRGGILSGELFF.

A few counts support this clonotype. V usage is TRBV27 and J usage is TRBJ1-2; 8 bases fit TRBD1. Looked up from germline, CDR1 is MNHEY and CDR2 is SMNVEV (reference sequence). The CDR3 is made up of 17 amino acids. J gave up 2 bases and V 2 bases, and 10 bases lay outside the gene matches. CDR3 amino acids: CASSLNGWTGRNYGYTF. CDR3 coding DNA: TGTGCCAGCAGTTTAAATGGCTGGACAGGGAGGAACTATGGCTACACCTTC.

This chain links TRBV6-5 with TRBJ1-2, with TRBD1 as a possible D gene (5 bases). The CDR3 loop spans 15 amino acids. With 5 bases removed from V and 5 bases from J, the gap between germline ends came to 18 bases. Germline V lookup: CDR1 MNHEY, CDR2 SVGAGI. The chain's CDR3 is CASSPDQTDEYGYTF. CDR3 in DNA: TGTGCCAGCAGTCCTGACCAGACAGACGAATATGGCTACACCTTC.

The V call is TRBV12-2, the J call TRBJ1-1. TRBV12-2 is reported as a pseudogene. The CDR3 totals 15 residues. The CDR3 here is CASRPKQGPDTEAFF. CDR3 in DNA: TGTGCAAGTCGCCCAAAACAGGGCCCGGACACTGAAGCTTTCTTT.

CDR3 in DNA: TGCAGTACCAAAAGGGGGGACACTGAAGCTTTCTTT. Encoded protein: CSTKRGDTEAFF. The genes are TRBV20-1 and TRBJ1-1, with D perhaps matching TRBD1 (6 bases). V lost 8 bases and J 3 bases, leaving 13 bases between the germline ends. CDR1 is DFQATT and CDR2 is SNEGSKA in the germline V gene (reference sequence). The CDR3 is made up of 12 amino acids.

This clonotype was counted between two and nine times. The rearrangement links TRBV9 to TRBJ1-2; 9 nucleotides agree with TRBD1. CDR1 and CDR2 (germline): SGDLS, YYNGEE. J was trimmed by 8 bases and V by 0 bases; bases with no gene match: 8. The CDR3 runs to 15 residues. CDR3 sequence reads: CASSVEPGQGDGYTF. CDR3 DNA sequence: TGTGCCAGCAGCGTAGAGCCGGGACAGGGTGACGGCTACACCTTC.

The V and J genes are TRBV30 and TRBJ2-3; tentative D call: TRBD2 (6 bases). Trimming took off 1 base at V and 1 base at J, with 12 bases between the two ends. The length of the CDR3 is 15 residues. The germline CDR1 and CDR2 sequences are GTSNPN and SVGIG (reference sequence). As DNA, the CDR3 is TGTGCCTGGAGTGGGACTACGGGGGGCACAGATACGCAGTATTTT. This codes for CAWSGTTGGTDTQYF.

This chain connects TRBV7-2 to TRBJ2-1; D is unclear. Trimming took off 0 bases at V and 10 bases at J, with 10 bases between the two ends. CDR3 size: 13 residues. Germline V gives CDR1 SGHTA, CDR2 FQGNSA. CDR3 in DNA: TGTGCCAGCAGCTTAGCGGTATGGGGAGAGCAGTTCTTC. Encoded protein: CASSLAVWGEQFF.